This TCR beta chain was obtained from a study of regulatory T cells in long-lasting Graves disease. Researchers made TCR beta libraries by using iRepertoire HTBI primers and running Arm-PCR on CDR3 regions. TCRdb recomputed calls from the multiplex PCR reads with MiXCR, one row per CDR3 protein. Here the sample spans some 430,000 distinct CDR3 sequences, approximately 21% being singletons. This CDR3 is built from 14 residues. From germline, CDR1 is SGHRS and CDR2 YFSETQ. The V end lost 1 base, the J end lost 8 bases, and 15 bases lay between the germline ends. Study observations and caveats: Among samples with persistent disease, TRBV28, TRBJ1-2 and TRBJ2-5 were favored. Only a small sample size was used, which may have cut accuracy.

Documented time point: persistent/refractory GD, antithyroid drugs over 5 years with positive TRAb. The TCR library was made from RNA that had been extracted from PBMCs in TRIzol. In regard to this clonotype: What it binds is unknown.

The sample in question was peripheral blood mononuclear cells (PBMCs), obtained when the disease was refractory, from a patient treated with antithyroid drugs. The TCR originated in a female donor with Graves disease. The rearrangement uses TRBV5-1 and TRBJ1-2; D is ambiguous. In nucleotides, the CDR3 is TGCGCCAGCAGCTTGTATGGAGTCGCCACGGGCTACACCTTC. Protein product: CASSLYGVATGYTF.